The subject of this entry is one TCR beta chain. The target antigen is unknown. The data were obtained in a study of T cell responses to AZD1222 COVID-19 vaccine. Points from the study as a whole: Nearly half of spike-specific TCRs reportedly target unmutated variant regions. It should be noted that donors were predominantly white British and more often female, and clonal diversity was possibly underestimated.

Libraries were prepared by immunoSEQ multiplex PCR; TCRdb keeps only in-frame clonotypes and omits some of them. Of 80,000 or so clones in the sample, 60% to 85% were seen once. Trimming took 4 bases from V and 9 from J; bases not matched to a gene: 9. Germline CDR1 is SGDLS and CDR2 is YYNGEE. The CDR3 loop spans 14 amino acids. Sequences were derived from peripheral blood, sampled 28 days after the second dose of the MenACWY control vaccine. The TCR sequence derives from an adult who received the MenACWY meningococcal vaccine as a control. V is TRBV9 and J is TRBJ2-1; 8 nucleotides align to TRBD1. CDR3 sequence reads: CASSPSTGEAEQFF. The DNA of the CDR3 is TGTGCCAGCAGCCCCTCGACAGGGGAGGCTGAGCAGTTCTTC. The entire variable domain, with the rest obtained from reference TRBV9 and TRBJ2-1, is as follows: DSGVTQTPKHLITATGQRVTLRCSPRSGDLSVYWYQQSLDQGLQFLIQYYNGEERAKGNILERFSAQQFPDLHSELNLSSLELGDSALYFCASSPSTGEAEQFFGPGTRLTVL.